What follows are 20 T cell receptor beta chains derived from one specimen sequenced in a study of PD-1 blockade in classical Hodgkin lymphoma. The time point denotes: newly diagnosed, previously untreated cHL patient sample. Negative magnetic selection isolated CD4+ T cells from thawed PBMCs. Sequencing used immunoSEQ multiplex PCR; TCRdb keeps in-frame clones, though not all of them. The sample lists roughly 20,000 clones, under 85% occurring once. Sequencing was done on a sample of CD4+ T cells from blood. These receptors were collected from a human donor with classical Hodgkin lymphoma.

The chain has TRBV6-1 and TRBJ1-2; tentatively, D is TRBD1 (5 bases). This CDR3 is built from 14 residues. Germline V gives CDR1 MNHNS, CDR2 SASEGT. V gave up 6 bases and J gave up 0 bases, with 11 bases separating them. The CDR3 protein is CASSYAGSNYGYTF. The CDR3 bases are TGTGCCAGCAGCTACGCAGGGTCTAACTATGGCTACACCTTC.

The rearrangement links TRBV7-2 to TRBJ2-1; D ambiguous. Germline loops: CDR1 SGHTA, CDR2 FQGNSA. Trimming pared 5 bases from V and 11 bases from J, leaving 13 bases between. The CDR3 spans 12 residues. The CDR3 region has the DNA TGTGCCAGCAGCCTGGCCGTAGAAAAGCAGTTCTTC. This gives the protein CASSLAVEKQFF.

CDR3 sequence (DNA): TGCGCCAGCAGCCAAACCGGGACAGGGGGTGAAAAACTGTTTTTT. Its translation is CASSQTGTGGEKLFF. This chain connects TRBV4-1 to TRBJ1-4; TRBD1 matches at 11 bases. The CDR3 runs to 15 residues. Per germline, CDR1 MGHRA and CDR2 YSYEKL. Losses at the gene ends were 2 bases for V and 7 bases for J; bases not matched to a gene: 3.

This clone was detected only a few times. The CDR3 here is CASGSSTGLNTEAFF. The CDR3 bases are TGTGCTAGTGGTAGCTCGACAGGGTTGAACACTGAAGCTTTCTTT. The chain is built from TRBV12-5 and TRBJ1-1, with 7 bases that match TRBD1. CDR1 and CDR2 (germline): LGHNT, FRNRAP. The CDR3 totals 15 residues. J gave up 0 bases and V 5 bases, and 6 bases lay outside the gene matches. The whole variable domain, remainder taken from reference TRBV12-5 and TRBJ1-1, is DARVTQTPRHKVTEMGQEVTMRCQPILGHNTVFWYRQTMMQGLELLAYFRNRAPLDDSGMPKDRFSAEMPDATLATLKIQPSEPRDSAVYFCASGSSTGLNTEAFFGQGTRLTVV.

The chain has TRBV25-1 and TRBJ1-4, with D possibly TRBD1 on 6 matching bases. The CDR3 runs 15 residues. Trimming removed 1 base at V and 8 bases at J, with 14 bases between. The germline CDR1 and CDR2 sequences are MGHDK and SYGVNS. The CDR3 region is CASSEWGQGGEKLFF. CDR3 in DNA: TGTGCCAGCAGTGAATGGGGGCAAGGGGGAGAAAAACTGTTTTTT.

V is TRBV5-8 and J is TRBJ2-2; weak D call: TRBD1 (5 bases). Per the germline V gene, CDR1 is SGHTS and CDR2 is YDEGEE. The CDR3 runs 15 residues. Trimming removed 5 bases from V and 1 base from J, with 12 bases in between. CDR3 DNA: TGTGCCAGCAGGTTCAGGGAAGGGAACACCGGGGAGCTGTTTTTT. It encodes CASRFREGNTGELFF.

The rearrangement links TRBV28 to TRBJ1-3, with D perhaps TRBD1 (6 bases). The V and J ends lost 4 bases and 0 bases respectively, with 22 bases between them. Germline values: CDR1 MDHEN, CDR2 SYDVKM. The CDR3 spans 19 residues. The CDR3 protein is CASSSTLDRPSLSGNTIYF. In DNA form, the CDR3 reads TGTGCCAGCAGTTCCACCCTCGACAGGCCGTCCCTCTCTGGAAACACCATATATTTT.

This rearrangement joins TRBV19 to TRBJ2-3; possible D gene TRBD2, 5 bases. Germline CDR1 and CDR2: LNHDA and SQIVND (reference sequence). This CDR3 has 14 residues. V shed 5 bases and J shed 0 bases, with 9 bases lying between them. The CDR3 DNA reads TGTGCCAGTAGTCGGGGTATCAGCACAGATACGCAGTATTTT. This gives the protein CASSRGISTDTQYF. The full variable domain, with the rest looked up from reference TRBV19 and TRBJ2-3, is DGGITQSPKYLFRKEGQNVTLSCEQNLNHDAMYWYRQDPGQGLRLIYYSQIVNDFQKGDIAEGYSVSREKKESFPLTVTSAQKNPTAFYLCASSRGISTDTQYFGPGTRLTVL.

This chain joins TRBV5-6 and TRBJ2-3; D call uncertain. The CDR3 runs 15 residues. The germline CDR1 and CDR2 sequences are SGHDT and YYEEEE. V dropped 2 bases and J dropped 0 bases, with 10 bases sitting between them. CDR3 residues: CASSFHEPSTDTQYF. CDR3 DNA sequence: TGTGCCAGCAGCTTCCATGAGCCTAGCACAGATACGCAGTATTTT.

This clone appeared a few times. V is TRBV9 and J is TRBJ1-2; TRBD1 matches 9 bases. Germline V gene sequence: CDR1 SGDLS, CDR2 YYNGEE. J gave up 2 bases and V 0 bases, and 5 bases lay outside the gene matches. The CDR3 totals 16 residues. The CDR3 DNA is TGTGCCAGCAGCGTAGAGGGACAGGGCTTAAACTATGGCTACACCTTC. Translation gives CASSVEGQGLNYGYTF.

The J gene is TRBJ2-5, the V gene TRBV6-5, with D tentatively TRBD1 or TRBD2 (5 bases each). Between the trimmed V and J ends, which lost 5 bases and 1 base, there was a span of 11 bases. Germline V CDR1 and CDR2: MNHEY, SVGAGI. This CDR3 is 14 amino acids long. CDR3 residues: CASSGPGTQETQYF. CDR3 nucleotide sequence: TGTGCCAGCAGTGGACCCGGGACCCAAGAGACCCAGTACTTC.

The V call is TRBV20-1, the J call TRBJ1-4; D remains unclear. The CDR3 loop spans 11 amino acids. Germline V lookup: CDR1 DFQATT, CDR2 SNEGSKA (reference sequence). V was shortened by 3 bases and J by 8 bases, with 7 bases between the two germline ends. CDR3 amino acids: CSARDAEKLFF. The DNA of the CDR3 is TGCAGTGCTAGGGACGCCGAAAAACTGTTTTTT.

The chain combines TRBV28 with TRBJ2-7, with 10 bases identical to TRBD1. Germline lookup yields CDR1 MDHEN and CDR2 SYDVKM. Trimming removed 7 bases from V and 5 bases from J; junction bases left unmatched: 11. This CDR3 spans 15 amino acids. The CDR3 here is CASTLSGDRGHEQYF. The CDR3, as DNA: TGTGCCAGCACCCTATCCGGGGACAGGGGTCACGAGCAGTACTTC.

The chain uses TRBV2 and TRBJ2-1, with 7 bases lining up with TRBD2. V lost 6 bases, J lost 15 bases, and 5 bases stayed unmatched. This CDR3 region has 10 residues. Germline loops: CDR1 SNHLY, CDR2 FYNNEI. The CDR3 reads CASRSGGGFF. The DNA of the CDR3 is TGTGCCAGCAGATCGGGGGGAGGGTTCTTC.

CDR3 protein: CASSVGFPGRGSEAFF. CDR3 sequence (DNA): TGTGCCAGCAGCGTAGGGTTCCCTGGGCGAGGTTCAGAAGCTTTCTTT. The rearrangement uses TRBV9 and TRBJ1-1; D remains ambiguous. Germline V lookup: CDR1 SGDLS, CDR2 YYNGEE. The CDR3 spans 16 residues. Trimming shortened V by 0 bases and J by 8 bases, and 20 bases separated the two germline ends.

The CDR3 DNA reads TGTGCCAGCAACCCAGCCGGGGGGCGCGGAGAGACCCAGTACTTC. Encoded protein: CASNPAGGRGETQYF. The genes are TRBV7-2 and TRBJ2-5, with a tentative D call TRBD2 (7 bases). Trimming took off 7 bases at V and 4 bases at J, with 19 bases between the two ends. The length of the CDR3 is 15 residues. Germline lookup yields CDR1 SGHTA and CDR2 FQGNSA.

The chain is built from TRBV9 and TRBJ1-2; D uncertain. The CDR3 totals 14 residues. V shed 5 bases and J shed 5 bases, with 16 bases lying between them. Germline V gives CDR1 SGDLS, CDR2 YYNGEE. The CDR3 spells CASSPNIGLYGYTF. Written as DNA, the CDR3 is TGTGCCAGCAGTCCGAACATCGGGTTGTATGGCTACACCTTC.

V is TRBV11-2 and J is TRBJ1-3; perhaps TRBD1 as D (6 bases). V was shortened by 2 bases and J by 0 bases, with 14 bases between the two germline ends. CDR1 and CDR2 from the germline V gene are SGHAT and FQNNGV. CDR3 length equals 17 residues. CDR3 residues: CASSLLRDISSGNTIYF. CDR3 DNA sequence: TGTGCCAGCAGCTTACTTAGGGACATCAGCTCTGGAAACACCATATATTTT.

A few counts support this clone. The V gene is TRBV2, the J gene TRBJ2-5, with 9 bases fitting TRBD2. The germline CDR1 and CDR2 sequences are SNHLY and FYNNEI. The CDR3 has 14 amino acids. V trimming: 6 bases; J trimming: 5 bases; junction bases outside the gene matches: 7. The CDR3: CASSDGTSMETQYF. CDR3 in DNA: TGTGCCAGCAGCGACGGGACTAGCATGGAGACCCAGTACTTC.

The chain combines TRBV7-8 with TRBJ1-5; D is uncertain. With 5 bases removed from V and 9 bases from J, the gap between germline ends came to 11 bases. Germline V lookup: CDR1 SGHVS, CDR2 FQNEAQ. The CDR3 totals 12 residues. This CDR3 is CASSPLRGPQHF. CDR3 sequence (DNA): TGTGCCAGCAGCCCGTTACGGGGGCCCCAGCATTTT.